This T cell receptor (beta chain) came from a study of early T cells in non-severe SARS-CoV-2 infection. Study in general: Alpha and beta chains were unpaired, from unsorted whole-blood bulk RNA.

This clonotype was found a few times. What it binds is not known. In the library, individual cDNA molecules carried attached unique molecular identifiers. TCRdb analysed the 5' RACE reads with MiXCR anew, one entry per CDR3 protein. The sample lists 70,000 to 85,000 distinct CDR3 sequences; 10% to 15% were seen once. Trimming took off 5 bases at V and 5 bases at J, with 16 bases between the two ends. The CDR3 length is 14 residues. Study findings and constraints: Reliance on VDJdb matching favored anti-spike CD8 responses; private and CD4 specificities were missed.

This clonotype was obtained from an adult who was a healthcare worker with PCR-confirmed SARS-CoV-2 infection or an uninfected control (not recorded which). The rearrangement links TRBV12-3 or TRBV12-4 to TRBJ2-7; weak D call: TRBD2 (5 bases). Sequencing input: whole blood. CDR3 residues: CASSPPLGSNEQYF. The CDR3 nucleotides are TGTGCCAGCAGTCCACCCTTAGGGAGTAACGAGCAGTACTTC.